The following is a T cell receptor beta chain sequence with its context. Its antigen is not known. This CDR3 contains 14 residues. CDR1 is LGHNA and CDR2 is YSLEER in the germline V gene. The ends were cut back, 3 bases at V and 0 bases at J, with 9 bases in the middle. Using immunoSEQ multiplex PCR, the repertoire was profiled, and TCRdb retains in-frame clones only, with some absent. The sample contains more than 95,000 clones, approximately 79% of which appear only once. These data are taken from a study of T cell clones after liver transplantation. Overall study context: Immunosuppression withdrawal was tried within 2 years after liver transplantation in this trial. Samples came pre-transplant, pre-randomization before withdrawal, and post-randomization after withdrawal ended. Patients counted as tolerant after at least one year off all immunosuppression, enzymes not exceeding twice normal.

Study-level findings and limits: In a couple of subjects, few donor cells limited the measurable donor-reactive repertoire.

The J gene is TRBJ2-7, the V gene TRBV4-3; no firm D call. The TCR comes from a human patient who received a liver transplant. These T cells may partly come from the graft donor. The sequencing used CD4+ T cells from blood, collected around 48 months after liver transplant. The CDR3 loop reads CASSHHPSSYEQYF. The CDR3 DNA follows: TGCGCCAGCAGCCACCACCCGAGCTCCTACGAGCAGTACTTC.